Each of the 25 T cell receptor beta chains below was sequenced from the same sample in a study of CD8+ T cells in alopecia areata. cDNA serving as the sequencing template came from extracted, reverse transcribed RNA. TCRdb keeps only in-frame clones here, not all; method: immunoSEQ multiplex PCR. The sample carries around 170,000 clones, around 49% recorded once. Treatment reported: oral pan-JAK inhibitor, 5-10 mg twice daily. This specimen consisted of CD8+ T cells sorted from blood, obtained around week 54, from a patient treated with tofacitinib. All receptors come from a human donor with alopecia areata.

The chain couples TRBV27 to TRBJ1-1, with D maybe TRBD1 (5 bases). From germline, CDR1 is MNHEY and CDR2 SMNVEV (reference sequence). Trimming pared 7 bases from V and 2 bases from J, leaving 14 bases between. This CDR3 has 14 amino acids. This CDR3 is CASTPGGGNTEAFF. In DNA form, the CDR3 reads TGTGCCAGCACCCCTGGCGGGGGAAACACTGAAGCTTTCTTT.

A few counts support this clone. Mismatch with germline at one junction end may stem from a read error. The V call is TRBV5-4, the J call TRBJ2-1, with 9 bases matching TRBD1. Germline-derived CDR1 and CDR2 are SGHNT and YYREEE (reference sequence). The CDR3 extends over 15 amino acids. CDR3 in DNA: TGTGCCAGCAGTTTGGGACAGGGTTCCTACAATGAGCAGTTCTTC. Translating gives CASSLGQGSYNEQFF.

The rearrangement joins TRBV7-9 to TRBJ1-5; D uncertain. Deletions cut 4 bases from V and 6 bases from J, with 13 bases between. CDR1 is SEHNR, CDR2 FQNEAQ, per germline (reference sequence). The CDR3 is 14 residues long. For the CDR3, the DNA is TGTGCCAGCAGCTCCCCCGAGGTTTCTCAGCCCCAGCATTTT. It yields the protein CASSSPEVSQPQHF.

This clone was seen a few times. The genes are TRBV30 and TRBJ1-5; 8 bases agree with TRBD1. Germline V gene lookup returns CDR1 GTSNPN and CDR2 SVGIG (reference sequence). The CDR3 runs 15 residues. The V and J ends lost 2 bases and 3 bases, in that order; junction bases with no gene match: 6. The CDR3 sequence is CAWSTDRDNNQPQHF. As DNA, the CDR3 is TGTGCCTGGAGTACGGACAGGGACAACAATCAGCCCCAGCATTTT.

The rearrangement joins TRBV27 to TRBJ2-7; TRBD2 matches 15 bases. The CDR3 covers 17 residues. Germline V gene sequence: CDR1 MNHEY, CDR2 SMNVEV (reference sequence). Trimming at V came to 6 bases and at J to 4 bases, leaving 10 bases not matched to a gene. CDR3 amino acids: CASSGTSGGKSSYEQYF. CDR3 coding DNA: TGTGCCAGCAGCGGGACTAGCGGGGGGAAATCTTCTTACGAGCAGTACTTC.

The chain is built from TRBV10-3 and TRBJ1-2; TRBD1 aligns across 8 bases. The CDR3 extends over 16 amino acids. CDR1 is ENHRY and CDR2 is SYGVKD in the germline V gene. After removal of 0 bases from V and 2 bases from J, the junction contained 5 bases not matched to a gene. CDR3 bases: TGTGCCATCAGTGAGTCGCCAGGGGGCTCAAACTATGGCTACACCTTC. Its translation is CAISESPGGSNYGYTF.

V and J are TRBV6-5 and TRBJ2-7; D uncertain. The CDR3 is made up of 16 amino acids. V lost 0 bases to trimming and J lost 0 bases, with 12 bases between them. Germline CDR1 MNHEY, CDR2 SVGAGI. The CDR3 protein is CASSYSSQKSSYEQYF. CDR3 sequence (DNA): TGTGCCAGCAGTTACTCGAGCCAGAAAAGCTCCTACGAGCAGTACTTC.

The rearrangement links TRBV20-1 to TRBJ1-1; possibly TRBD1 for D (5 bases). The V and J ends lost 5 bases and 12 bases respectively, with 16 bases between them. CDR3 length equals 11 residues. Germline values: CDR1 DFQATT, CDR2 SNEGSKA (reference sequence). CDR3 nucleotide sequence: TGCAGTGCTCCTCGGGAGGGGCCAACTTTCTTT. It translates to CSAPREGPTFF.

The rearrangement joins TRBV6-6 to TRBJ2-5, with D possibly TRBD1 on 6 matching bases. Germline assignment: CDR1 MNHNY and CDR2 SVGAGI (reference sequence). V gave up 4 bases and J gave up 2 bases, with 11 bases separating them. CDR3 length equals 14 residues. Written as DNA, the CDR3 is TGTGCCAGCAGTTCTCCGACAGGTCAAGAGACCCAGTACTTC. This encodes CASSSPTGQETQYF.

The sample holds a few counts of this clone. The rearrangement uses TRBV5-6 and TRBJ1-6, with 12 positions matching TRBD1. The CDR3 is 15 amino acids. The germline gives CDR1 SGHDT, CDR2 YYEEEE. V shed 4 bases and J 11 bases; nucleotides not matched to a gene: 7. This chain's CDR3 is CASSLRDRGPTPLHF. The CDR3 nucleotides are TGTGCCAGCAGCCTCCGGGACAGGGGGCCTACACCCCTCCACTTT.

The chain recombines TRBV13 with TRBJ2-7; a weak D match, TRBD2 (6 bases). The CDR3 has 15 amino acids. V was clipped by 4 bases and J by 0 bases, with 13 bases between them. CDR1 and CDR2 from the germline V gene are PRHDT and FYEKMQ (reference sequence). For the CDR3, the DNA is TGTGCCAGCAGCTCCCGGGAGAGTTTCTCCTACGAGCAGTACTTC. It encodes CASSSRESFSYEQYF.

This chain links TRBV7-2 with TRBJ2-7; TRBD1 matches at 7 bases. The CDR3 runs 12 residues. Germline trimming cut 3 bases from V and 7 bases from J; bases unmatched to any gene: 3. Looked up from germline, CDR1 is SGHTA and CDR2 is FQGNSA. CDR3 loop: CASSFGQEEQYF. DNA of the CDR3: TGTGCCAGCAGCTTCGGACAGGAGGAGCAGTACTTC.

The gene calls are TRBV30 and TRBJ1-1; the D is unclear. Germline V gene data show CDR1 as GTSNPN and CDR2 as SVGIG (reference sequence). V lost 2 bases to trimming and J lost 6 bases, with 10 bases between them. CDR3 length equals 12 residues. In nucleotides, the CDR3 is TGTGCCTGGAGTCCAGCGGGGTCTGAAGCTTTCTTT. Residues: CAWSPAGSEAFF.

The genes are TRBV27 and TRBJ2-5; D unresolved. V was trimmed by 5 bases and J by 5 bases, leaving 6 bases between them. In germline, CDR1 is MNHEY, CDR2 SMNVEV (reference sequence). The CDR3 sequence is 11 residues long. CDR3: CASSDLETQYF. CDR3 nucleotide sequence: TGTGCCAGCAGTGACCTGGAGACCCAGTACTTC.

The rearrangement links TRBV4-1 to TRBJ2-7, with D uncertain. Trimming cost V 1 base and J 4 bases, with 17 bases left between them. The CDR3 has 16 residues. CDR1 and CDR2 (germline): MGHRA, YSYEKL. The CDR3 region is CASSQGPGSSLYEQYF. CDR3 nucleotides: TGCGCCAGCAGCCAAGGGCCTGGGTCGAGCCTTTACGAGCAGTACTTC.

V usage is TRBV6-5 and J usage is TRBJ2-3; a weak D match, TRBD2 (6 bases). This CDR3 spans 13 amino acids. CDR1 is MNHEY, CDR2 SVGAGI, per germline. Trimming removed 8 bases from V and 3 bases from J, with 12 bases in between. The CDR3 DNA sequence: TGTGCCAGCGGGACCGCGGGAACAGATACGCAGTATTTT. Translated: CASGTAGTDTQYF.

The chain carries TRBV7-9 and TRBJ2-5; TRBD1 is a possible D gene (6 bases). The CDR3 has 15 residues. Trimming cost V 4 bases and J 2 bases, with 14 bases left between them. Germline V lookup: CDR1 SEHNR, CDR2 FQNEAQ (reference sequence). CDR3 DNA: TGTGCCAGCAGCTCCCTTATGGACAGTCAAGAGACCCAGTACTTC. The encoded protein is CASSSLMDSQETQYF.

This clone was counted between two and nine times. The chain joins TRBV29-1 to TRBJ2-7; D gene unclear. Deletions cut 2 bases from V and 4 bases from J, with 9 bases between. In germline, CDR1 is SQVTM, CDR2 ANQGSEA. The CDR3 has 12 residues. In nucleotides, the CDR3 is TGCAGCGTTGAATTGGTGGGATACGAGCAGTACTTC. It encodes CSVELVGYEQYF.

This clone was observed a single time. V usage is TRBV11-2 and J usage is TRBJ2-5; D might be TRBD2 (6 bases). Germline CDR1 and CDR2: SGHAT and FQNNGV. The length of the CDR3 is 11 residues. Between the trimmed V and J ends, which lost 6 bases and 7 bases, there was a span of 9 bases. The CDR3 is CASRLEGTQYF. The CDR3 DNA sequence: TGTGCCAGCAGACTGGAGGGGACCCAGTACTTC.

This rearrangement joins TRBV7-8 to TRBJ1-1; no firm D call. Trimming removed 1 base from V and 1 base from J, with 16 bases in between. In germline, CDR1 is SGHVS, CDR2 FQNEAQ. The CDR3 length is 17 residues. The CDR3 DNA reads as TGTGCCAGCAGCTTAGGGGCGAAGCTGGGGTGGAACACTGAAGCTTTCTTT. Protein: CASSLGAKLGWNTEAFF.

The chain joins TRBV6-1 to TRBJ1-2; D is unresolved. There are 14 residues in the CDR3. V lost 4 bases and J lost 4, with 13 bases in between. Germline V CDR1 and CDR2: MNHNS, SASEGT. In nucleotides, the CDR3 is TGTGCCAGCAGTGTTCCTCAGGAAGGCTATGGCTACACCTTC. Its protein is CASSVPQEGYGYTF.

A few counts support this clone. This rearrangement joins TRBV7-9 to TRBJ1-1; D unresolved. This CDR3 contains 14 residues. V was shortened by 1 base and J by 6 bases, with 12 bases between the two germline ends. Looked up from germline, CDR1 is SEHNR and CDR2 is FQNEAQ (reference sequence). The DNA for the CDR3 is TGTGCCAGCAGCTTAGTTAAGGGAACAGCTGAAGCTTTCTTT. Encoded protein: CASSLVKGTAEAFF.

V gene TRBV15 combines with J gene TRBJ2-5, with D possibly TRBD2 on 7 matching bases. The CDR3 totals 16 residues. Germline V gene sequence: CDR1 LNHNV, CDR2 YYDKDF (reference sequence). V shed 3 bases and J shed 2 bases, with 16 bases lying between them. The CDR3 DNA follows: TGTGCCACCAGCAGTTACAGGGAGGGAGTTCAAGAGACCCAGTACTTC. It codes for CATSSYREGVQETQYF.

The chain couples TRBV30 to TRBJ1-6; TRBD1 aligns across 10 bases. This CDR3 has 15 residues. From germline, CDR1 is GTSNPN and CDR2 SVGIG (reference sequence). The junction had 6 bases not matched to a gene; V was cut back by 1 base and J by 9 bases. For the CDR3, the DNA is TGTGCCTGGAGTGCTCCGGGACAGGGGAGTTCACCCCTCCACTTT. It specifies CAWSAPGQGSSPLHF.

The rearrangement uses TRBV27 and TRBJ2-3; D uncertain. The CDR3 extends over 15 amino acids. Trimming shortened V by 5 bases and J by 5 bases, and 17 bases separated the two germline ends. From germline, CDR1 is MNHEY and CDR2 SMNVEV (reference sequence). The CDR3 DNA reads as TGTGCCAGCAGTCCCAAAGGGCTAATAGAAGATACGCAGTATTTT. It codes for CASSPKGLIEDTQYF.